These 24 T cell receptor beta chains share one sample of origin, sequenced in a study of shared clonotypes between healthy human individuals. The data were produced by immunoSEQ multiplex PCR, yet TCRdb's version contains in-frame clones alone and is incomplete. The data show 2 million to 3 million clones, 90% to 95% seen once. Sequencing input: naive CD4+ T cells from PBMCs. Regarding subset: CD45RA+ positively selected. All receptors derive from a man between 18 and 35 years old in good health. Some clones in this sample may be carry-over from other donors' samples.

The chain couples TRBV18 to TRBJ2-1; D is uncertain. CDR3 length: 13 amino acids. With 6 bases removed from V and 7 bases from J, the gap between germline ends came to 13 bases. The germline V gene has CDR1 KGHSH and CDR2 LQKENI. The CDR3 spells CASSSAKNNEQFF. The CDR3 region has the DNA TGTGCCAGCTCGTCGGCCAAAAATAATGAGCAGTTCTTC.

This chain connects TRBV6-5 to TRBJ2-1, with 7 nucleotides matching TRBD2. Germline loops: CDR1 MNHEY, CDR2 SVGAGI. With V trimmed by 6 bases and J by 5 bases, 4 bases remained unmatched. This CDR3 region has 13 residues. The CDR3: CASRPTSDNEQFF. The CDR3 region has the DNA TGTGCCAGCAGGCCTACTAGCGACAATGAGCAGTTCTTC.

This sequence joins TRBV10-2 and TRBJ2-1; 8 bases map to TRBD2. Germline V gene data show CDR1 as WSHSY and CDR2 as SAAADI. With 7 bases clipped from V and 2 bases from J, the junction kept 7 bases outside the gene matches. CDR3 length: 15 amino acids. The CDR3 reads CASTGISGTYNEQFF. In DNA, the CDR3 is TGCGCCAGCACAGGTATTAGCGGGACCTACAATGAGCAGTTCTTC.

The chain joins TRBV6-1 to TRBJ2-2; D is unclear. CDR3 length: 14 amino acids. V gave up 7 bases and J gave up 4 bases, with 13 bases separating them. In germline, CDR1 is MNHNS, CDR2 SASEGT. The CDR3 here is CASKRVSGTGELFF. The CDR3 coding sequence is TGTGCCAGCAAAAGAGTATCGGGCACCGGGGAGCTGTTTTTT.

The chain recombines TRBV28 with TRBJ2-2, with D perhaps matching TRBD2 (6 bases). The CDR3 totals 15 residues. Germline V gene sequence: CDR1 MDHEN, CDR2 SYDVKM. Deletions cut 6 bases from V and 5 bases from J, with 16 bases between. The CDR3 region is CASRLGGGWTGELFF. CDR3 nucleotides: TGTGCCAGCAGACTCGGGGGTGGGTGGACCGGGGAGCTGTTTTTT.

The chain carries TRBV30 and TRBJ1-1, with no clear D. Germline V gene data show CDR1 as GTSNPN and CDR2 as SVGIG (reference sequence). The length of the CDR3 is 11 residues. V shed 1 base and J shed 7 bases, with 7 bases lying between them. Written as DNA, the CDR3 is TGTGCCTGGAGTGAGTTGGGTGAAGCTTTCTTT. Encoded protein: CAWSELGEAFF.

The table lists this clone with a count of one. Within the sample, other DNA sequences also encode this same CDR3. The chain carries TRBV2 and TRBJ1-1; D gene ambiguous. Germline CDR1 SNHLY, CDR2 FYNNEI. The CDR3 has 13 amino acids. The V end lost 4 bases, the J end lost 2 bases, and 8 bases lay between the germline ends. The CDR3 reads CASSVGLNTEAFF. The CDR3 nucleotides are TGTGCCAGCAGTGTTGGCCTCAACACTGAAGCTTTCTTT.

The V call is TRBV27, the J call TRBJ2-1, with no clear D. Trimming took off 6 bases at V and 4 bases at J, with 10 bases between the two ends. Germline CDR1 MNHEY, CDR2 SMNVEV (reference sequence). This CDR3 contains 13 residues. CDR3 in DNA: TGTGCCAGCAGCCCCTTTGAATACAATGAGCAGTTCTTC. As protein: CASSPFEYNEQFF.

The chain has TRBV7-3 and TRBJ2-3; possibly TRBD1 for D (5 bases). Trimming removed 3 bases at V and 3 bases at J, with 7 bases between. The germline V gene encodes CDR1 SGHTA and CDR2 FQGTGA. This CDR3 has 13 amino acids. CDR3 residues: CASSLHRTDTQYF. CDR3 in DNA: TGTGCCAGCAGCTTGCACAGGACAGATACGCAGTATTTT.

This chain links TRBV5-4 with TRBJ2-5; TRBD2 agrees at 12 bases. J gave up 1 base and V 3 bases, and 4 bases lay outside the gene matches. The CDR3 totals 16 residues. Germline values: CDR1 SGHNT, CDR2 YYREEE (reference sequence). CDR3: CASSSWTSGTQETQYF. CDR3 bases: TGTGCCAGCAGCTCTTGGACTAGCGGGACCCAAGAGACCCAGTACTTC.

This chain links TRBV28 with TRBJ2-3, with unresolved D. Germline assignment: CDR1 MDHEN and CDR2 SYDVKM. The CDR3 length is 14 residues. The ends were cut back, 5 bases at V and 5 bases at J, with 14 bases in the middle. CDR3 bases: TGTGCCAGCAGTCCGAAGGGTTTGGTAGATACGCAGTATTTT. Protein product: CASSPKGLVDTQYF.

The genes are TRBV19 and TRBJ2-1, with TRBD2 matching over 8 bases. Germline CDR1 LNHDA, CDR2 SQIVND (reference sequence). The CDR3 length is 15 residues. V lost 6 bases and J lost 6; bases outside the gene matches: 10. This CDR3 reads CASSTLVLAGNEQFF. CDR3 DNA sequence: TGTGCCAGTAGCACACTGGTCCTAGCGGGCAATGAGCAGTTCTTC.

The chain couples TRBV5-1 to TRBJ2-2; 8 bases line up with TRBD2. Germline CDR1 reads SGHRS; CDR2 reads YFSETQ. This CDR3 contains 17 residues. With V trimmed by 0 bases and J by 4 bases, 8 bases remained unmatched. CDR3 residues: CASSLDPGGPVTGELFF. CDR3 nucleotide sequence: TGCGCCAGCAGCTTGGATCCGGGAGGGCCGGTCACCGGGGAGCTGTTTTTT.

The CDR3 reads CASSDTPWYEQYF. The CDR3 nucleotides read TGTGCCAGCAGTGATACCCCCTGGTACGAGCAGTACTTC. The chain couples TRBV25-1 to TRBJ2-7; D remains unclear. This CDR3 is 13 amino acids long. Germline CDR1 is MGHDK and CDR2 is SYGVNS. V lost 3 bases and J 4 bases, leaving 10 bases between the germline ends.

Note on this clone: Distinct nucleotide sequences in the sample also encode this CDR3. The V call is TRBV6-4, the J call TRBJ2-3, with D possibly TRBD2 on 5 matching bases. CDR1 and CDR2 from the germline V gene are MRHNA and SNTAGT. Trimming removed 4 bases from V and 2 bases from J, with 7 bases in between. The CDR3 has 13 residues. CDR3 loop: CASSGTFTDTQYF. In nucleotides, the CDR3 is TGTGCCAGCAGTGGGACTTTCACAGATACGCAGTATTTT.

On this clone: Other nucleotide sequences in the sample specify the same CDR3. The CDR3 DNA reads TGTGCCAGCAGTTCCCCGGATCTAGCCAAAAACATTCAGTACTTC. Protein: CASSSPDLAKNIQYF. The J gene is TRBJ2-4, the V gene TRBV28; D is uncertain. V was shortened by 4 bases and J by 0 bases, with 10 bases between the two germline ends. Germline V gene sequence: CDR1 MDHEN, CDR2 SYDVKM. The CDR3 sequence is 15 residues long.

The chain is built from TRBV19 and TRBJ1-1; no definite D call. V was pared by 1 base and J by 4 bases, with 7 bases between. The CDR3 loop spans 13 amino acids. Germline V lookup: CDR1 LNHDA, CDR2 SQIVND (reference sequence). The CDR3 nucleotides read TGTGCCAGTAGTATAGCTCTGACCACTGAAGCTTTCTTT. Encoded protein: CASSIALTTEAFF.

V and J are TRBV5-4 and TRBJ2-7; 8 nucleotides line up with TRBD1. The germline V gene encodes CDR1 SGHNT and CDR2 YYREEE (reference sequence). CDR3 length: 15 amino acids. With V trimmed by 0 bases and J by 5 bases, 7 bases remained unmatched. The chain's CDR3 is CASSLARQGAHEQYF. The CDR3 coding sequence is TGTGCCAGCAGCTTGGCTCGTCAGGGGGCTCACGAGCAGTACTTC. Full variable domain (remainder filled in from reference TRBV5-4 and TRBJ2-7): ETGVTQSPTHLIKTRGQQVTLRCSSQSGHNTVSWYQQALGQGPQFIFQYYREEENGRGNFPPRFSGLQFPNYSSELNVNALELDDSALYLCASSLARQGAHEQYFGPGTRLTVT.

J is TRBJ2-7 and V is TRBV6-6; D is unclear. Germline V lookup: CDR1 MNHNY, CDR2 SVGAGI (reference sequence). V dropped 7 bases and J dropped 0 bases, with 13 bases sitting between them. This CDR3 comprises 14 residues. The CDR3 protein is CASTELRSSYEQYF. CDR3 nucleotide sequence: TGTGCCAGCACCGAACTAAGGAGCTCCTACGAGCAGTACTTC.

This chain links TRBV9 with TRBJ1-3, with TRBD1 identical over 7 bases. The V and J ends lost 7 bases and 9 bases, in that order; junction bases with no gene match: 16. Per the germline V gene, CDR1 is SGDLS and CDR2 is YYNGEE. The CDR3 spans 15 residues. CDR3: CASGATGQAWGTIYF. The CDR3 coding sequence is TGTGCCAGCGGAGCGACAGGGCAGGCCTGGGGCACCATATATTTT.

The chain carries TRBV29-1 and TRBJ1-3, with a possible D match to TRBD1 (6 bases). This CDR3 has 14 amino acids. From germline, CDR1 is SQVTM and CDR2 ANQGSEA. The V gene lost 7 bases and the J gene lost 0 bases, with 13 bases spanning the gap. CDR3 in amino acids: CSARQVSSGNTIYF. In nucleotides, the CDR3 is TGCAGCGCTAGACAGGTTAGCTCTGGAAACACCATATATTTT.

This chain uses TRBV14 with TRBJ2-5; D gene ambiguous. The V gene's germline CDR1 is SGHDN and CDR2 FVKESK. The CDR3 consists of 14 residues. The V gene lost 2 bases and the J gene lost 5 bases, with 12 bases spanning the gap. CDR3 DNA sequence: TGTGCCAGCAGCCAATCCCCACTAAGGGAGACCCAGTACTTC. Its protein product is CASSQSPLRETQYF.

The genes are TRBV7-3 and TRBJ1-2; D is possibly TRBD1 (5 bases). CDR3 length: 13 amino acids. Germline loops: CDR1 SGHTA, CDR2 FQGTGA. Trimming removed 5 bases from V and 8 bases from J, with 15 bases in between. As DNA, the CDR3 is TGTGCCAGCAGCCCGGGGCCTCTAGAAGGCTACACCTTC. Amino acid sequence: CASSPGPLEGYTF.

The chain links TRBV9 to TRBJ2-1; D unclear. Germline CDR1 and CDR2: SGDLS and YYNGEE. V lost 0 bases to trimming and J lost 7 bases, with 17 bases between them. This CDR3 is built from 16 residues. CDR3 sequence: CASSVASPAPWNEQFF. CDR3 DNA sequence: TGTGCCAGCAGCGTAGCTTCTCCCGCCCCTTGGAATGAGCAGTTCTTC.